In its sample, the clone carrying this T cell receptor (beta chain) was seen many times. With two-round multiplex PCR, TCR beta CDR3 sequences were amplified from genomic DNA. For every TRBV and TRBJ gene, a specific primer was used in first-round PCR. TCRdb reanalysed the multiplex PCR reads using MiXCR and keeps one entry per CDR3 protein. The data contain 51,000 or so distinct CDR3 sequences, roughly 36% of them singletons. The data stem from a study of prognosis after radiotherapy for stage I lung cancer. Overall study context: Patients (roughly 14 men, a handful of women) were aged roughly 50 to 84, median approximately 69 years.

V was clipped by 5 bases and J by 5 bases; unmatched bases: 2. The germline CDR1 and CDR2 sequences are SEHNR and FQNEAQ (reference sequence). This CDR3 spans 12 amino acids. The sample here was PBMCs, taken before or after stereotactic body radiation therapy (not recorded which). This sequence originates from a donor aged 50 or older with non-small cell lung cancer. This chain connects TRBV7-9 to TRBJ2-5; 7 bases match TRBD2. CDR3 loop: CASSAGVETQYF. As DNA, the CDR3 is TGTGCCAGCAGCGCGGGAGTGGAGACCCAGTACTTC. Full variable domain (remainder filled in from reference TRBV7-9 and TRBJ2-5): DTGVSQNPRHKITKRGQNVTFRCDPISEHNRLYWYRQTLGQGPEFLTYFQNEAQLEKSRLLSDRFSAERPKGSFSTLEIQRTEQGDSAMYLCASSAGVETQYFGPGTRLLVL.